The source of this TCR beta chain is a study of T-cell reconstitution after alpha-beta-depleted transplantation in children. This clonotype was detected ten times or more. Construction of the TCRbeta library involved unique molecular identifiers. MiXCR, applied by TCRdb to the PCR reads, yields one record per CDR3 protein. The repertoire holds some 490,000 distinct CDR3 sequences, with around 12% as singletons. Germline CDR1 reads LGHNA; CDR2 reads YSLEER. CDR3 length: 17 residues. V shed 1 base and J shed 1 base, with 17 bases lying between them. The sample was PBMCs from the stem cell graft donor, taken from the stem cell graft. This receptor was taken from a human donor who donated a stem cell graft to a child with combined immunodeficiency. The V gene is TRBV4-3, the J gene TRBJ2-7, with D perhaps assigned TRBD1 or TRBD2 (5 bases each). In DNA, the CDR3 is TGCGCCAGCAGCCAAGCCCTCTCAGGGACGGGTTCCTACGAGCAGTACTTC. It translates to CASSQALSGTGSYEQYF.